The entry below describes one TCR beta chain. Its specificity is unknown. This entry is derived from a study of shared clonotypes between healthy human individuals. The naive CD8 population came from CD45RO-negative cells selected for CCR7, without terminally differentiated effector memory CD45RA+ cells. V was clipped by 3 bases and J by 2 bases; unmatched bases: 5. This CDR3 has 17 amino acids. Germline CDR1 LGHNA, CDR2 YNFKEQ. Investigators spread the genomic DNA of each subset evenly over several immunoSEQ plates. Produced via immunoSEQ multiplex PCR; TCRdb's table is partial and in-frame only. The data hold over 2,000,000 clones, with around 95% observed a single time. Whole-study findings and limits: Sampling covered blood only; tissue repertoires likely differ. Sequencing depth was predicted to influence how clonotypes are shared among donors. Non-shared clonotypes had lower generation probabilities than clonotypes shared by all four sorted-subset donors.

The sample comprised naive CD8+ T cells from PBMCs. This receptor was obtained from a man younger than 35 in good health. Some clones in this sample may be carry-over from other donors' samples. This chain connects TRBV4-2 to TRBJ2-1, with 12 bases matching TRBD2. CDR3 in amino acids: CASSHFLAGGPYNEQFF. The CDR3 bases are TGTGCCAGCAGCCATTTCCTAGCGGGAGGGCCCTACAATGAGCAGTTCTTC.